The TCR beta chain described here comes from a study of blood T cell repertoires in COVID-19. Overall study: Samples representing acute and convalescent COVID-19 were sourced from the United States, Italy and Spain. T cells, B-cell-depleted T cells, or PBMCs supplied cDNA or gDNA.

The CDR3 is 15 amino acids. V was cut by 4 bases and J by 3 bases, with 13 bases left in between. CDR1 is SNHLY and CDR2 is FYNNEI in the germline V gene. Per the study methods: Amplification with reference gene primers provided the estimates of nucleated cell counts. Libraries were prepared by immunoSEQ multiplex PCR; TCRdb keeps only in-frame clonotypes and omits some of them. From that table come the V and J calls and clone size; the DNA was used to work out D and trimming. The repertoire includes about 280,000 clones, roughly 90% of them detected once, and roughly 9.1% sits in the top ten. The source material was peripheral blood. The V call is TRBV2, the J call TRBJ1-5; D is possibly TRBD1 (5 bases). This clonotype originated in a man between 18 and 35 years old with active or convalescent COVID-19. The CDR3 protein is CASSGAGSVNQPQHF. CDR3 nucleotide sequence: TGTGCCAGCAGTGGGGCAGGGTCGGTCAATCAGCCCCAGCATTTT.